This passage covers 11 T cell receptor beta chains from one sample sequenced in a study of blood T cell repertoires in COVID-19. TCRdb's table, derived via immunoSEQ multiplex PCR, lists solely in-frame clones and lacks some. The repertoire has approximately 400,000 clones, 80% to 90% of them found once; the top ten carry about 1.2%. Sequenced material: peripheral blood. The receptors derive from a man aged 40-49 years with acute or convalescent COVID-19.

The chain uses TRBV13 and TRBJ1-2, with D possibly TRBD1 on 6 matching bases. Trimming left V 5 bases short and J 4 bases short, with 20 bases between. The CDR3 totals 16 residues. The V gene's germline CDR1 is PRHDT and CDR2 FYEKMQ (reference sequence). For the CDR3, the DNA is TGTGCCAGCAGCCTGGGAACTCCAGGGGCTCCCTATGGCTACACCTTC. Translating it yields CASSLGTPGAPYGYTF.

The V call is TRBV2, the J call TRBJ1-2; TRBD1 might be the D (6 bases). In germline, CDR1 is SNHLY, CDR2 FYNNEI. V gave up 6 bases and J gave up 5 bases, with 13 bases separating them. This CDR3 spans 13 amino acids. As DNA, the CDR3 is TGTGCCAGCAGAGCCACAGGGTATTATGGCTACACCTTC. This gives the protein CASRATGYYGYTF.

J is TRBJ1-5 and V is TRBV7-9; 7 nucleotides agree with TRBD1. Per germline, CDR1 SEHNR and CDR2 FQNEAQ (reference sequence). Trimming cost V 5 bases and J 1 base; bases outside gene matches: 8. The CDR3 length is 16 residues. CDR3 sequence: CASSIRQGRSNQPQHF. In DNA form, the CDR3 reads TGTGCCAGCAGCATACGACAGGGCCGGAGCAATCAGCCCCAGCATTTT.

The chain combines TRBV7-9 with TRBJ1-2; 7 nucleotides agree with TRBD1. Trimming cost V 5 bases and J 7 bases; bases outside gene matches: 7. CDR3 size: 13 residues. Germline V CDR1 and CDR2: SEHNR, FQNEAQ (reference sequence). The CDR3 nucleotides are TGTGCCAGCAGCGATAGGGGGCAACGTGGCTACACCTTC. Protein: CASSDRGQRGYTF.

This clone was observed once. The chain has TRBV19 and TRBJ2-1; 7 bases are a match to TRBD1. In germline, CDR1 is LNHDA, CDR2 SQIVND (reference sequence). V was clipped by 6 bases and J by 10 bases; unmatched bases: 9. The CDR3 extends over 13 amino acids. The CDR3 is CASSRQGDNEQFF. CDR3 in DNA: TGTGCCAGTAGCCGTCAGGGGGATAACGAGCAGTTCTTC.

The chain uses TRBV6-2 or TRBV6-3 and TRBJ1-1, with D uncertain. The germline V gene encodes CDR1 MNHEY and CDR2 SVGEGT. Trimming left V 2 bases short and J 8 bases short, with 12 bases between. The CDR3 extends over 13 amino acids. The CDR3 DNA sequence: TGTGCCAGCAGTTACGTAGGGCGGGTAGAAGCTTTCTTT. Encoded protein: CASSYVGRVEAFF.

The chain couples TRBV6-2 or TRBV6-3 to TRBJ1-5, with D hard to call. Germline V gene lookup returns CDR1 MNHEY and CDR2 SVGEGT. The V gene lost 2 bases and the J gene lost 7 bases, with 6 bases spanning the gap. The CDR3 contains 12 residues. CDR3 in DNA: TGTGCCAGCAGTTACGAGATGCAGCCCCAGCATTTT. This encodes CASSYEMQPQHF.

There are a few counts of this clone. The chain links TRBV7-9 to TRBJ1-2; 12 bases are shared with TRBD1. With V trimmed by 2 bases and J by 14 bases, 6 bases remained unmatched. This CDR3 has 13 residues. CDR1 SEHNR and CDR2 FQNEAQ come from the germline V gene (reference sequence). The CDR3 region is CASSLPGQGAHTF. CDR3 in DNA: TGTGCCAGCAGCTTACCGGGACAGGGGGCGCATACCTTC. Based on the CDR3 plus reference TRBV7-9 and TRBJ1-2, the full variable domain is DTGVSQNPRHKITKRGQNVTFRCDPISEHNRLYWYRQTLGQGPEFLTYFQNEAQLEKSRLLSDRFSAERPKGSFSTLEIQRTEQGDSAMYLCASSLPGQGAHTFGSGTRLTVV.

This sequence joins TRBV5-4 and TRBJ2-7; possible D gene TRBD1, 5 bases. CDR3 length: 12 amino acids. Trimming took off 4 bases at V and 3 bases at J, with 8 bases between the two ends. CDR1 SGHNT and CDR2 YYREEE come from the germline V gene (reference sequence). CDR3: CASSVDSYEQYF. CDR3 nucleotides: TGTGCCAGCAGCGTTGACAGCTACGAGCAGTACTTC.

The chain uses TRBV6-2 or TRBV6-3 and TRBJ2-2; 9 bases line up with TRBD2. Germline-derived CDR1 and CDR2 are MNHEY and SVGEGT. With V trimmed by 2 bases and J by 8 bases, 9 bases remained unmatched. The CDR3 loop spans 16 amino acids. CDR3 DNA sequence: TGTGCCAGCAGTTACCTTCTGCGGGGGGGCTCAGGGGAGCTGTTTTTT. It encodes CASSYLLRGGSGELFF.

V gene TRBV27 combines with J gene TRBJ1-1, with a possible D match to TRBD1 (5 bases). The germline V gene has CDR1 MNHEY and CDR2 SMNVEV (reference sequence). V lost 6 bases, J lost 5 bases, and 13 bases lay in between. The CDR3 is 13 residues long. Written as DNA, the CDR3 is TGTGCCAGCAGGACGGGCAGGGTTACTGAAGCTTTCTTT. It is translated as CASRTGRVTEAFF.